These 21 T cell receptor beta chains originate from one sample sequenced in a study of blood T cell repertoires in COVID-19. Method: immunoSEQ multiplex PCR; TCRdb's copy keeps in-frame clones and lacks some. The repertoire holds 250,000 or so clones, with around 87% as singletons. Sample: PBMCs or T cells enriched from blood (not recorded which). The receptor set was obtained from a woman in her 50s who had recovered from COVID-19.

The genes are TRBV28 and TRBJ1-5; 7 nucleotides agree with TRBD1. In germline, CDR1 is MDHEN, CDR2 SYDVKM. The CDR3 runs to 15 residues. After removal of 7 bases from V and 3 bases from J, the junction contained 9 bases not matched to a gene. CDR3 bases: TGTGCCAGCACATACCCCGGGACAGACAATCAGCCCCAGCATTTT. Translated: CASTYPGTDNQPQHF. The variable domain in full, completed from reference TRBV28 and TRBJ1-5, reads DVKVTQSSRYLVKRTGEKVFLECVQDMDHENMFWYRQDPGLGLRLIYFSYDVKMKEKGDIPEGYSVSREKKERFSLILESASTNQTSMYLCASTYPGTDNQPQHFGDGTRLSIL.

The CDR3 region is CASSLAVGRANSPLHF. The CDR3 DNA reads as TGCGCCAGCAGCTTGGCGGTCGGCAGGGCGAATTCACCCCTCCACTTT. The chain uses TRBV5-1 and TRBJ1-6; maybe TRBD1 (5 bases). The CDR3 runs to 16 residues. V lost 0 bases and J 7 bases, leaving 14 bases between the germline ends. Germline lookup yields CDR1 SGHRS and CDR2 YFSETQ.

This chain links TRBV28 with TRBJ2-5, with 10 bases lining up with TRBD2. The CDR3 is made up of 20 amino acids. Germline CDR1 is MDHEN and CDR2 is SYDVKM. The V gene end was trimmed by 3 bases and the J gene end by 2 bases; junction bases not matched to a gene: 18. The CDR3 DNA sequence: TGTGCCAGCAGTTTTAGATTTTCCGGCTTTCCGGGACTAGCGCAAGAGACCCAGTACTTC. It specifies CASSFRFSGFPGLAQETQYF.

The chain couples TRBV3-1 (or the pseudogene TRBV3-2) to TRBJ1-3; 8 bases are shared with TRBD1. Trimming took 4 bases from V and 2 from J; bases not matched to a gene: 1. The length of the CDR3 is 14 residues. Germline assignment: CDR1 LGHDT and CDR2 YNNKEL (reference sequence). CDR3 residues: CASSLTGAGNTIYF. The CDR3 DNA follows: TGTGCCAGCAGCCTGACAGGGGCTGGAAACACCATATATTTT.

J is TRBJ1-2 and V is TRBV28, with D perhaps matching TRBD1 (5 bases). CDR3 length equals 13 residues. Trimming took off 2 bases at V and 8 bases at J, with 12 bases between the two ends. Germline V gives CDR1 MDHEN, CDR2 SYDVKM. The DNA of the CDR3 is TGTGCCAGCAGTTTACAGTCCACAGGAGGCTACACCTTC. The encoded protein is CASSLQSTGGYTF.

The CDR3 loop reads CASSAGGRVEQFF. CDR3 in DNA: TGTGCCAGCAGTGCGGGAGGGCGAGTTGAGCAGTTCTTC. This rearrangement joins TRBV2 to TRBJ2-1, with 8 bases fitting TRBD2. Germline CDR1 SNHLY, CDR2 FYNNEI. The CDR3 runs 13 residues. The V gene end was trimmed by 4 bases and the J gene end by 9 bases; junction bases not matched to a gene: 5.

V gene TRBV19 combines with J gene TRBJ2-7, with D uncertain. V gave up 3 bases and J gave up 3 bases, with 6 bases separating them. This CDR3 is 12 amino acids long. The V gene's germline CDR1 is LNHDA and CDR2 SQIVND (reference sequence). CDR3 protein: CASSMADYEQYF. CDR3 DNA sequence: TGTGCCAGTAGTATGGCCGACTACGAGCAGTACTTC.

This clone occurred once. The rearrangement uses TRBV2 and TRBJ2-3; possible D gene TRBD2, 6 bases. CDR1 SNHLY and CDR2 FYNNEI come from the germline V gene. The CDR3 extends over 14 amino acids. V dropped 7 bases and J dropped 2 bases, with 13 bases sitting between them. This CDR3 is CASMDGRATDTQYF. Here the CDR3 DNA reads TGTGCCAGCATGGACGGGAGAGCCACAGATACGCAGTATTTT.

The chain joins TRBV4-3 to TRBJ2-1; TRBD2 agrees at 7 bases. This CDR3 has 17 amino acids. The V and J ends lost 0 bases and 4 bases, in that order; junction bases with no gene match: 9. The germline gives CDR1 LGHNA, CDR2 YSLEER. CDR3 in DNA: TGCGCCAGCAGCCAAGATCTGTCTAGCGGAGGGTACAATGAGCAGTTCTTC. The encoded protein is CASSQDLSSGGYNEQFF.

The rearrangement uses TRBV11-3 and TRBJ2-2; the D gene is possibly TRBD2 (6 bases). Per germline, CDR1 SGHNT and CDR2 YENEEA. V shed 1 base and J shed 8 bases, with 11 bases lying between them. CDR3 length equals 14 residues. The CDR3 spells CASSLGGGEGELFF. The CDR3 region has the DNA TGTGCCAGCAGCTTAGGAGGCGGGGAAGGGGAGCTGTTTTTT.

The chain is built from TRBV3-1 (or the pseudogene TRBV3-2) and TRBJ2-5, with a possible D match to TRBD2 (6 bases). The CDR3 spans 14 residues. The V and J ends lost 4 bases and 2 bases respectively, with 11 bases between them. Looked up from germline, CDR1 is LGHDT and CDR2 is YNNKEL (reference sequence). The CDR3 here is CASSPGGVQETQYF. The CDR3 DNA sequence: TGTGCCAGCAGCCCCGGGGGAGTTCAAGAGACCCAGTACTTC.

The CDR3 DNA reads TGCGCCAGCAGCCTATCGGGGGAATATAGGGCGGACTATGGCTACACCTTC. Protein sequence: CASSLSGEYRADYGYTF. The chain couples TRBV4-1 to TRBJ1-2; maybe TRBD1 (5 bases). The CDR3 runs 17 residues. Germline loops: CDR1 MGHRA, CDR2 YSYEKL. Trimming stripped 4 bases from V and 3 bases from J, with 21 bases between.

The rearrangement links TRBV28 to TRBJ2-2; 11 bases are shared with TRBD2. Germline values: CDR1 MDHEN, CDR2 SYDVKM. The CDR3 is 15 residues long. Trimming at V came to 5 bases and at J to 8 bases, leaving 7 bases not matched to a gene. CDR3 DNA sequence: TGTGCCAGCAGTACCACTAGCGGGAGTTTAGGGGAGCTGTTTTTT. It codes for CASSTTSGSLGELFF.

The CDR3 DNA sequence: TGTGCCAGCAGTGACTCCTACTATGCCGACTACAATGAGCAGTTCTTC. Amino acid sequence: CASSDSYYADYNEQFF. The chain employs TRBV6-4 and TRBJ2-1; D is unclear. Trimming took off 0 bases at V and 3 bases at J, with 12 bases between the two ends. This CDR3 contains 16 residues. CDR1 is MRHNA, CDR2 SNTAGT, per germline.

This clone has just one count. The chain joins TRBV28 to TRBJ1-4; weak D call: TRBD1 (5 bases). This CDR3 has 15 amino acids. V was pared by 2 bases and J by 2 bases, with 9 bases between. Germline assignment: CDR1 MDHEN and CDR2 SYDVKM. The CDR3 protein is CASSLGGTTNEKLFF. The CDR3, as DNA: TGTGCCAGCAGTTTAGGGGGGACGACTAATGAAAAACTGTTTTTT.

This chain uses TRBV18 with TRBJ2-2; 9 bases align to TRBD2. This CDR3 is built from 19 residues. CDR1 is KGHSH and CDR2 is LQKENI in the germline V gene. The ends lost 2 bases at V and 6 bases at J; junction bases unmatched: 16. CDR3 nucleotides: TGTGCCAGCTCACCAGAAGGGGCGAGCGGGAGGTTCGTTGCCGGGGAGCTGTTTTTT. Encoded protein: CASSPEGASGRFVAGELFF.

This clone turned up a few times. The rearrangement uses TRBV27 and TRBJ1-1; the D gene is possibly TRBD1 (6 bases). CDR3 length: 14 residues. Trimming removed 7 bases at V and 4 bases at J, with 16 bases between. In germline, CDR1 is MNHEY, CDR2 SMNVEV (reference sequence). As DNA, the CDR3 is TGTGCCAGCATCCTTCGGCAGGGGACCACTGAAGCTTTCTTT. As protein: CASILRQGTTEAFF.

The chain couples TRBV6-4 to TRBJ2-1, with D unresolved. Germline V CDR1 and CDR2: MRHNA, SNTAGT. V was pared by 10 bases and J by 0 bases, with 4 bases between. This CDR3 is built from 11 residues. The CDR3 sequence: CANYSYNEQFF. CDR3 coding DNA: TGTGCCAACTACTCCTACAATGAGCAGTTCTTC.

The count of this clone is one. The chain joins TRBV5-4 to TRBJ1-6; 9 bases fit TRBD1. Germline loops: CDR1 SGHNT, CDR2 YYREEE (reference sequence). The CDR3 is 14 residues long. With V trimmed by 4 bases and J by 10 bases, 6 bases remained unmatched. This CDR3 reads CASSLDRGNSPLHF. CDR3 nucleotides: TGTGCCAGCAGCCTGGACAGGGGCAACTCACCCCTCCACTTT.

V and J are TRBV5-1 and TRBJ1-1, with D possibly being TRBD1 (6 bases). The length of the CDR3 is 15 residues. Between the trimmed V and J ends, which lost 3 bases and 1 base, there was a span of 13 bases. Germline values: CDR1 SGHRS, CDR2 YFSETQ. The CDR3 here is CASSSQGSRNTEAFF. CDR3 in DNA: TGCGCCAGCAGCTCACAGGGTTCGCGGAACACTGAAGCTTTCTTT. The full variable domain, rest sourced from reference TRBV5-1 and TRBJ1-1, is KAGVTQTPRYLIKTRGQQVTLSCSPISGHRSVSWYQQTPGQGLQFLFEYFSETQRNKGNFPGRFSGRQFSNSRSEMNVSTLELGDSALYLCASSSQGSRNTEAFFGQGTRLTVV.

V is TRBV18 and J is TRBJ2-5; perhaps TRBD1 as D (5 bases). V lost 6 bases, J lost 2 bases, and 13 bases lay in between. Germline V CDR1 and CDR2: KGHSH, LQKENI. This CDR3 region has 14 residues. CDR3 sequence reads: CASSPGRVQETQYF. CDR3 DNA: TGTGCCAGCTCTCCCGGCAGGGTACAAGAGACCCAGTACTTC.